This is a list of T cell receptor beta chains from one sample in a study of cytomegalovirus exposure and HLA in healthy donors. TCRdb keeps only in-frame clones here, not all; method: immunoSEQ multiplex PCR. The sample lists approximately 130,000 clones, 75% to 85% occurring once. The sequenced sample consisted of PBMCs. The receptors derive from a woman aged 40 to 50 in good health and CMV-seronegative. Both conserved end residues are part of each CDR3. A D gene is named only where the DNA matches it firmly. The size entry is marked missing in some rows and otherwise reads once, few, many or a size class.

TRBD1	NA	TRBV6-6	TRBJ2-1	CASSGTGGGNEQFF	TGTGCCAGCAGCGGGACAGGGGGGGGGAATGAGCAGTTCTTC
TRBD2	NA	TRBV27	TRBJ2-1	CASSLSGTRFFEQFF	TGTGCCAGCAGTTTATCGGGGACTAGATTTTTTGAGCAGTTCTTC
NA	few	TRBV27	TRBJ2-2	CASSPLRGAITGELFF	TGTGCCAGCAGTCCCCTCAGGGGGGCCATCACCGGGGAGCTGTTTTTT
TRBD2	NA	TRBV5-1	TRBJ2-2	CASSLPSGTSGGNTGELFF	TGCGCCAGCAGCTTACCATCCGGGACTAGCGGGGGGAACACCGGGGAGCTGTTTTTT
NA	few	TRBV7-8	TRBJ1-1	CASSARDGGNTEAFF	TGTGCCAGCAGCGCACGGGACGGGGGGAACACTGAAGCTTTCTTT
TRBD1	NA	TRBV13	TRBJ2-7	CASSQGQSGYEQYF	TGTGCCAGCAGCCAGGGACAGTCGGGCTACGAGCAGTACTTC
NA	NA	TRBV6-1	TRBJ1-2	CASSELGPLYGYTF	TGTGCCAGCAGTGAATTGGGGCCGCTCTATGGCTACACCTTC
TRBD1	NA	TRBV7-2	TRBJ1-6	CASSVQQGTNSPLHF	TGTGCCAGCAGCGTCCAACAGGGGACTAATTCACCCCTCCACTTT
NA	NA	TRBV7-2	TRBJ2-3	CASSTSAAISTDTQYF	TGTGCCAGCAGCACCTCAGCGGCTATTAGCACAGATACGCAGTATTTT
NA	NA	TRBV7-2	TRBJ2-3	CASSLADRRPDTQYF	TGTGCCAGCAGCTTAGCAGACAGACGGCCAGATACGCAGTATTTT
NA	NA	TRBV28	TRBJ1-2	CASSSEKGSYTF	TGTGCCAGCAGTTCGGAGAAGGGGAGCTACACCTTC
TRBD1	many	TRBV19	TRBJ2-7	CASSYGTGNYEQYF	TGTGCCAGTAGTTACGGGACAGGAAACTACGAGCAGTACTTC
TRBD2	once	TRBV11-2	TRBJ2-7	CASSWAGTSSYEQYF	TGTGCCAGCAGCTGGGCCGGGACTAGCTCCTACGAGCAGTACTTC
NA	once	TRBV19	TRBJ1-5	CASRQGNQPQHF	TGTGCCAGTAGGCAGGGCAATCAGCCCCAGCATTTT
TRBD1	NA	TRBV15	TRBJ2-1	CATSRDRNPLNEQFF	TGTGCCACCAGCAGGGACAGGAACCCCCTCAATGAGCAGTTCTTC
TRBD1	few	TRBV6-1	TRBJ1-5	CASSRTGGNQPQHF	TGTGCCAGCAGCAGGACAGGAGGAAATCAGCCCCAGCATTTT
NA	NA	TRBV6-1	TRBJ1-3	CASSEYMNTIYF	TGTGCCAGCAGTGAATACATGAACACCATATATTTT
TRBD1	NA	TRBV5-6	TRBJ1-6	CASSYGTGGVDSPLHF	TGTGCCAGCAGCTACGGGACAGGGGGCGTTGATTCACCCCTCCACTTT
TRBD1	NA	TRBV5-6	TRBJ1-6	CASSWGQGNSPLHF	TGTGCCAGCAGTTGGGGACAGGGTAATTCACCCCTCCACTTT
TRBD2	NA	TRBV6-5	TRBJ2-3	CASSYSGLLSDTQYF	TGTGCCAGCAGTTACTCGGGACTACTTTCGGATACGCAGTATTTT
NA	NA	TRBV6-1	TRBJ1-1	CASSERANTEAFF	TGTGCCAGCAGTGAGAGGGCTAACACTGAAGCTTTCTTT
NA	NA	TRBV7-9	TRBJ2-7	CASSLWSINEQYF	TGTGCCAGCAGCTTATGGAGTATCAACGAGCAGTACTTC
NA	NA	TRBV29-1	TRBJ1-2	CSVEPLASQGYTF	TGCAGCGTTGAGCCCCTAGCCTCCCAGGGCTACACCTTC
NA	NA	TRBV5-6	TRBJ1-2	CASSEETLRARFGYTF	TGTGCCAGCAGCGAAGAAACCCTCAGGGCCCGTTTTGGCTACACCTTC
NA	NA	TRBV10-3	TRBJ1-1	CAISSPGTEAFF	TGTGCCATCTCATCCCCAGGCACTGAAGCTTTCTTT
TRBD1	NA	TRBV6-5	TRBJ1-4	CASRRGTGETEKLFF	TGTGCCAGCAGGCGCGGGACAGGGGAGACTGAAAAACTGTTTTTT
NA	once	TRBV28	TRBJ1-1	CASRFMGGQLNTEAFF	TGTGCCAGCAGATTCATGGGGGGGCAGCTGAACACTGAAGCTTTCTTT
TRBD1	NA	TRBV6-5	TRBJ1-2	CASNGQVGAGYTF	TGTGCCAGCAACGGACAGGTGGGAGCTGGCTACACCTTC
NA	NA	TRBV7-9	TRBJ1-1	CASSRDGRGTEAFF	TGTGCCAGCAGCCGGGACGGGAGGGGCACTGAAGCTTTCTTT
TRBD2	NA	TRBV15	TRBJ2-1	CATSRALSGGYNEQFF	TGTGCCACCAGCAGAGCACTAAGCGGGGGTTACAATGAGCAGTTCTTC
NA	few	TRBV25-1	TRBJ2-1	CASSEKPMGSSYNEQFF	TGTGCCAGCAGTGAAAAACCTATGGGGAGCTCCTACAATGAGCAGTTCTTC
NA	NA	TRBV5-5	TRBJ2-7	CASSLGAEGTYEQYF	TGTGCCAGCAGCTTGGGTGCTGAGGGAACCTACGAGCAGTACTTC
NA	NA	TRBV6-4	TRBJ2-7	CASSETGNSYEQYF	TGTGCCAGCAGTGAGACGGGGAACTCCTACGAGCAGTACTTC
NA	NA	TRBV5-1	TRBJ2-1	CASGPTGSEQFF	TGCGCCAGCGGCCCCACGGGAAGTGAGCAGTTCTTC
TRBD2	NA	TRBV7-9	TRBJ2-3	CASSPKTSGRSGDTQYF	TGTGCCAGCAGCCCGAAGACTAGCGGGAGGTCGGGGGATACGCAGTATTTT
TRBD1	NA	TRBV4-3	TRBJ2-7	CASSQSDRAYEQYF	TGCGCCAGCAGCCAATCCGACAGGGCCTACGAGCAGTACTTC
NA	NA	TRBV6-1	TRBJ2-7	CASSEVGGDSSYEQYF	TGTGCCAGCAGTGAAGTTGGAGGGGATAGCTCCTACGAGCAGTACTTC
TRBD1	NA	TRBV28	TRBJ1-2	CASSLPTGTGEGYTF	TGTGCCAGCAGTTTACCAACCGGGACAGGGGAAGGCTACACCTTC
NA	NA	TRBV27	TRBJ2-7	CASTRSGTQSYEQYF	TGTGCCAGCACAAGATCCGGGACACAATCCTACGAGCAGTACTTC
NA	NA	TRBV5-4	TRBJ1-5	CASSFSRGHGDGNQPQHF	TGTGCCAGCAGCTTTTCCAGGGGACATGGGGACGGCAATCAGCCCCAGCATTTT
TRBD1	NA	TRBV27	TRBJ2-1	CASSSTGEQFF	TGTGCCAGCAGTTCGACAGGGGAGCAGTTCTTC
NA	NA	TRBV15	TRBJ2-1	CATSRDRASSEQFF	TGTGCCACCAGCAGAGATCGGGCTAGCAGTGAGCAGTTCTTC
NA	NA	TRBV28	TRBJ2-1	CAAGLGLINEQFF	TGTGCGGCGGGGTTGGGACTTATAAATGAGCAGTTCTTC
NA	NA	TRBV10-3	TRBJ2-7	CAISGAGTVYEQYF	TGTGCCATCAGTGGTGCGGGGACGGTTTACGAGCAGTACTTC
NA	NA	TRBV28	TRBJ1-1	CASSFYRRTEAFF	TGTGCCAGCAGTTTCTACAGGCGGACTGAAGCTTTCTTT
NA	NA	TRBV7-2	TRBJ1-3	CASGLIGSGNTIYF	TGTGCCAGCGGGCTTATCGGCTCTGGAAACACCATATATTTT
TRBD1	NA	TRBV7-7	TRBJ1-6	CASSQGQAGSPLHF	TGTGCTAGCAGCCAGGGACAGGCGGGATCACCCCTCCACTTT
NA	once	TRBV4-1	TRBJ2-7	CASSHGQGWEQYF	TGCGCCAGCAGCCATGGGCAGGGGTGGGAGCAGTACTTC
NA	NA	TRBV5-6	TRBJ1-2	CASSLGTNNYGYPF	TGTGCCAGCAGCTTAGGGACAAACAACTATGGCTACCCCTTC
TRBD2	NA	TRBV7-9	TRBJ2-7	CSSSLGPTSVSYEQYF	TGTTCCAGCAGCTTAGGCCCTACTAGCGTCTCCTACGAGCAGTACTTC
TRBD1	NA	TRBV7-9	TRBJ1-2	CASSLERGQGARGYTF	TGTGCCAGCAGCTTAGAGCGGGGACAGGGGGCGCGTGGCTACACCTTC
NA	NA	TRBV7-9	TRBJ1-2	CASSPGTLGGYGYTF	TGTGCCAGCAGCCCCGGGACTCTGGGAGGCTATGGCTACACCTTC
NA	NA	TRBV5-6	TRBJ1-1	CACSLLGKTANTEAFF	TGTGCCTGCAGCTTGTTAGGGAAGACAGCGAACACTGAAGCTTTCTTT
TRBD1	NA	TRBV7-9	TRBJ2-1	CASSPLGQGRDGQFF	TGTGCCAGCAGCCCGTTGGGACAGGGTCGAGATGGGCAGTTCTTC
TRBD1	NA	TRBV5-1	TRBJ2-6	CASSLGQGMSGANVLTF	TGCGCCAGCAGCCTAGGACAGGGGATGTCTGGGGCCAACGTCCTGACTTTC
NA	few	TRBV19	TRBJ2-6	CASSISPLSGANVLTF	TGTGCCAGTAGTATTAGTCCTCTCTCTGGGGCCAACGTCCTGACTTTC
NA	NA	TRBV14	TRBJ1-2	CASSPGRWGGYTF	TGTGCCAGCAGCCCCGGGCGGTGGGGCGGCTACACCTTC